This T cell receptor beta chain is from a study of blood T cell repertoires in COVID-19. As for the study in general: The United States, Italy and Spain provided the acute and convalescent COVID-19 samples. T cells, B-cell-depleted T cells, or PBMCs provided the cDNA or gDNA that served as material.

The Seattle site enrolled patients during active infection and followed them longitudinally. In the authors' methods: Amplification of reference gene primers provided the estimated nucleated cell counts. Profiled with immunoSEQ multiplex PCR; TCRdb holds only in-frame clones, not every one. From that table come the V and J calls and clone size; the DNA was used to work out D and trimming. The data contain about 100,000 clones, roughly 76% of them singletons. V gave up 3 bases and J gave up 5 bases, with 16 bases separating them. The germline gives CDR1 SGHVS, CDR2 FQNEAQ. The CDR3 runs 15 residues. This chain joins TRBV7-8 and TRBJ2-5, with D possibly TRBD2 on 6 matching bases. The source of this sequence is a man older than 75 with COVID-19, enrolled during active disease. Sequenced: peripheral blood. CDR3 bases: TGTGCCAGCAGCTTCCAGAGGGCGGGGCAGGAGACCCAGTACTTC. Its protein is CASSFQRAGQETQYF.